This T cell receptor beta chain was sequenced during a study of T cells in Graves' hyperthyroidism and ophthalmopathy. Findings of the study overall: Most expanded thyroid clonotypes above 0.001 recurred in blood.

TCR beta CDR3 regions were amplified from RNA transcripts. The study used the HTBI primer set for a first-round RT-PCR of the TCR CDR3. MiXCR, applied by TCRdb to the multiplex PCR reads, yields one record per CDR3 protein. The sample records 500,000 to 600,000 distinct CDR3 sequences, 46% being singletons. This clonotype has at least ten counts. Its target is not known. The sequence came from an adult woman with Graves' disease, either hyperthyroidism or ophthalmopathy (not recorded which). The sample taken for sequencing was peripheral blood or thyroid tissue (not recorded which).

CDR3 nucleotide sequence: TGTGCCAGCAGCTTACTGGCGGGGGCCCTATACGAGCAGTACTTC. Residues: CASSLLAGALYEQYF. The rearrangement uses TRBV11-2 and TRBJ2-7; possibly TRBD2 for D (7 bases). V gave up 2 bases and J gave up 4 bases, with 15 bases separating them. CDR1 and CDR2 from the germline V gene are SGHAT and FQNNGV. The CDR3 is 15 amino acids.